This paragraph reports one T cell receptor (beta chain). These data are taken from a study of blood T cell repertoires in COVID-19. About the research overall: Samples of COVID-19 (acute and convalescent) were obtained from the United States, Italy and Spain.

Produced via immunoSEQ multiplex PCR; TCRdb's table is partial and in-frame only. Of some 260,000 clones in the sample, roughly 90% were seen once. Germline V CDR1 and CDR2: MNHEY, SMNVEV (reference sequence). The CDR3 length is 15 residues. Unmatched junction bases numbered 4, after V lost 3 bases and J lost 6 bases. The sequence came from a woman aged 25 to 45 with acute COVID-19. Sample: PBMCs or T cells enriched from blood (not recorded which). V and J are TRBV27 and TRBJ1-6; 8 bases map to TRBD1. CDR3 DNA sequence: TGTGCCAGCAGTTTGGACAGGGCGAGTAATTCACCCCTCCACTTT. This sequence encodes CASSLDRASNSPLHF.